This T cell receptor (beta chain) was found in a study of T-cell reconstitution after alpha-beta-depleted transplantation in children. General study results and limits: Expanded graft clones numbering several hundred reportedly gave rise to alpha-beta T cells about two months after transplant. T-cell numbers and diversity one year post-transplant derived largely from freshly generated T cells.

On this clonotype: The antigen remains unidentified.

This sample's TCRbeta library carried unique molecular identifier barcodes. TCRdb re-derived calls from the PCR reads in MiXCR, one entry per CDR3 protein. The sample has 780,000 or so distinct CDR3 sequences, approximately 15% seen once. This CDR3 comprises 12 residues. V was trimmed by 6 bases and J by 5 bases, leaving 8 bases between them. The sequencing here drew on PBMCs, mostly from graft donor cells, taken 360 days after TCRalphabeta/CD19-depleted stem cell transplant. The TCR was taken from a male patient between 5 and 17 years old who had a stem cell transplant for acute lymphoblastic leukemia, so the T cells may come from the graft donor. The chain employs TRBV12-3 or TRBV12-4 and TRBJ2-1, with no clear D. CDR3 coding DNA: TGTGCCAGCAGCTCACCAAACAATGAGCAGTTCTTC. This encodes CASSSPNNEQFF.